The 32 T cell receptor beta chains presented below share a single source sample, sequenced in a study of human versus mouse CDR3 diversity and MHC coevolution. TCRdb's copy holds only in-frame clones and misses some; the assay was immunoSEQ multiplex PCR. The sample records about 77,000 clones, 85% to 95% being singletons. Input material: naive CD4+ T cells from blood. The sample's subset: CD45RO-negative CD62L-positive naive CD4 T cells. These receptors came from a person aged 25 to 75 in good health.

The V and J genes are TRBV5-4 and TRBJ1-2; 9 nucleotides line up with TRBD1. After removal of 2 bases from V and 8 bases from J, the junction contained 10 bases not matched to a gene. This CDR3 is 15 amino acids long. The germline V gene has CDR1 SGHNT and CDR2 YYREEE (reference sequence). The CDR3: CASSFRDRVDNGYTF. DNA of the CDR3: TGTGCCAGCAGCTTCCGGGACAGGGTAGACAACGGCTACACCTTC.

V usage is TRBV6-5 and J usage is TRBJ1-2; D remains unclear. Germline CDR1 reads MNHEY; CDR2 reads SVGAGI. V was cut by 2 bases and J by 4 bases, with 14 bases left in between. The CDR3 runs to 15 residues. Here the CDR3 reads CASSYNTLEGYGYTF. The CDR3 DNA sequence: TGTGCCAGCAGTTACAACACCCTGGAGGGCTATGGCTACACCTTC.

This CDR3 is CASSLRREPYNEQFF. In DNA, the CDR3 is TGCGCCAGCAGCTTAAGGAGGGAGCCCTACAATGAGCAGTTCTTC. The genes are TRBV5-1 and TRBJ2-1; D is perhaps TRBD2 (6 bases). Trimming cost V 2 bases and J 2 bases, with 11 bases left between them. In germline, CDR1 is SGHRS, CDR2 YFSETQ. This CDR3 has 15 amino acids. The full variable domain, with the rest looked up from reference TRBV5-1 and TRBJ2-1, is KAGVTQTPRYLIKTRGQQVTLSCSPISGHRSVSWYQQTPGQGLQFLFEYFSETQRNKGNFPGRFSGRQFSNSRSEMNVSTLELGDSALYLCASSLRREPYNEQFFGPGTRLTVL.

This sequence joins TRBV5-1 and TRBJ2-1; 8 positions match TRBD1. The CDR3 runs 15 residues. Trimming removed 0 bases from V and 4 bases from J; junction bases left unmatched: 3. CDR1 is SGHRS and CDR2 is YFSETQ in the germline V gene. The CDR3 here is CASSLGGTGYNEQFF. The CDR3 nucleotides are TGCGCCAGCAGCTTGGGAGGGACAGGTTACAATGAGCAGTTCTTC.

The chain carries TRBV18 and TRBJ2-2; TRBD1 aligns across 7 bases. The CDR3 covers 14 residues. Trimming took 6 bases from V and 2 from J; bases not matched to a gene: 3. CDR1 is KGHSH, CDR2 LQKENI, per germline. The DNA of the CDR3 is TGTGCCAGCTCGGGGACAGTCAACACCGGGGAGCTGTTTTTT. Translation: CASSGTVNTGELFF.

This chain joins TRBV5-1 and TRBJ1-1, with 8 nucleotides matching TRBD1. The CDR3 spans 16 residues. J gave up 0 bases and V 0 bases, and 4 bases lay outside the gene matches. CDR1 SGHRS and CDR2 YFSETQ come from the germline V gene. The CDR3 DNA sequence: TGCGCCAGCAGCTTGGACAGGGGGGTCGTGAACACTGAAGCTTTCTTT. Residues: CASSLDRGVVNTEAFF.

V is TRBV9 and J is TRBJ2-7; the D gene is possibly TRBD1 (5 bases). This CDR3 is built from 14 residues. V gave up 2 bases and J gave up 3 bases, with 12 bases separating them. Germline V gives CDR1 SGDLS, CDR2 YYNGEE. In DNA, the CDR3 is TGTGCCAGCAGCGTTGACAGTCGGTACTACGAGCAGTACTTC. This sequence encodes CASSVDSRYYEQYF.

This chain joins TRBV11-2 and TRBJ1-1; TRBD1 agrees at 7 bases. Germline loops: CDR1 SGHAT, CDR2 FQNNGV. The CDR3 totals 14 residues. The trim removed 5 bases at V and 0 bases at J, leaving 3 bases unmatched. The CDR3 protein is CASSPGQLNTEAFF. The CDR3 region has the DNA TGTGCCAGCAGCCCGGGACAGTTGAACACTGAAGCTTTCTTT.

The DNA for the CDR3 is TGTGCCTGGAGCCAGGGATATGGCTACACCTTC. Its translation is CAWSQGYGYTF. V and J are TRBV30 and TRBJ1-2; a weak D match, TRBD1 (5 bases). CDR1 is GTSNPN, CDR2 SVGIG, per germline (reference sequence). With 3 bases removed from V and 5 bases from J, the gap between germline ends came to 7 bases. This CDR3 contains 11 residues. Full variable domain (missing parts from reference TRBV30 and TRBJ1-2): SQTIHQWPATLVQPVGSPLSLECTVEGTSNPNLYWYRQAAGRGLQLLFYSVGIGQISSEVPQNLSASRPQDRQFILSSKKLLLSDSGFYLCAWSQGYGYTFGSGTRLTVV.

This chain connects TRBV7-6 to TRBJ1-1; D is ambiguous. CDR1 SGHVS and CDR2 FNYEAQ come from the germline V gene. The CDR3 is 14 amino acids. The V gene lost 1 base and the J gene lost 4 bases, with 10 bases spanning the gap. In DNA form, the CDR3 reads TGTGCCAGCAGCTTAGAGGTCAGGCTCACTGAAGCTTTCTTT. It specifies CASSLEVRLTEAFF.

This clone was picked up one time. J is TRBJ1-1 and V is TRBV28; 7 bases line up with TRBD1. This CDR3 has 14 residues. Germline assignment: CDR1 MDHEN and CDR2 SYDVKM. V lost 6 bases, J lost 2 bases, and 6 bases stayed unmatched. CDR3 amino acids: CASRGQTRNTEAFF. CDR3 in DNA: TGTGCCAGCAGGGGACAGACCAGAAACACTGAAGCTTTCTTT. The full variable domain, with the rest looked up from reference TRBV28 and TRBJ1-1, is DVKVTQSSRYLVKRTGEKVFLECVQDMDHENMFWYRQDPGLGLRLIYFSYDVKMKEKGDIPEGYSVSREKKERFSLILESASTNQTSMYLCASRGQTRNTEAFFGQGTRLTVV.

This clone was observed a single time. The chain recombines TRBV7-6 with TRBJ2-7; D might be TRBD2 (6 bases). Trimming stripped 0 bases from V and 4 bases from J, with 10 bases between. The germline V gene encodes CDR1 SGHVS and CDR2 FNYEAQ. The CDR3 loop spans 14 amino acids. The CDR3 DNA reads as TGTGCCAGCAGCTTAGCTGCGGAGGGATACGAGCAGTACTTC. This codes for CASSLAAEGYEQYF. The full variable domain, with the rest looked up from reference TRBV7-6 and TRBJ2-7, is GAGVSQSPRYKVTKRGQDVALRCDPISGHVSLYWYRQALGQGPEFLTYFNYEAQQDKSGLPNDRFSAERPEGSISTLTIQRTEQRDSAMYRCASSLAAEGYEQYFGPGTRLTVT.

The chain recombines TRBV29-1 with TRBJ1-2; possible D gene TRBD1, 5 bases. Germline CDR1 and CDR2: SQVTM and ANQGSEA. The CDR3 loop spans 14 amino acids. V was clipped by 4 bases and J by 1 base, with 13 bases between them. The CDR3 sequence is CSVAGRGVNYGYTF. The CDR3 DNA is TGCAGCGTTGCCGGGCGGGGGGTTAACTATGGCTACACCTTC.

The chain has TRBV7-9 and TRBJ1-1; TRBD1 agrees at 9 bases. J gave up 5 bases and V 6 bases, and 7 bases lay outside the gene matches. CDR1 and CDR2 from the germline V gene are SEHNR and FQNEAQ (reference sequence). The CDR3 contains 14 residues. CDR3 sequence: CASSTQGQGTEAFF. The CDR3 region has the DNA TGTGCCAGCAGTACCCAGGGACAGGGAACTGAAGCTTTCTTT.

The chain couples TRBV9 to TRBJ1-2, with a weak D call TRBD1 (6 bases). Germline CDR1 SGDLS, CDR2 YYNGEE. Trimming removed 2 bases at V and 5 bases at J, with 16 bases between. The CDR3 is made up of 15 amino acids. The CDR3: CASSVGSQGHYGYTF. In DNA, the CDR3 is TGTGCCAGCAGCGTGGGTTCGCAGGGGCATTATGGCTACACCTTC.

The rearrangement links TRBV5-1 to TRBJ1-1; D uncertain. V lost 0 bases, J lost 1 base, and 4 bases lay in between. The germline gives CDR1 SGHRS, CDR2 YFSETQ. The CDR3 is 13 amino acids. CDR3 coding DNA: TGCGCCAGCAGCTTGGGGGCGAACACTGAAGCTTTCTTT. As protein: CASSLGANTEAFF.

This clone has only a few counts. The chain carries TRBV10-3 and TRBJ1-2; D not resolved. CDR3 length equals 13 residues. Germline V gives CDR1 ENHRY, CDR2 SYGVKD. V lost 1 base and J lost 8, with 11 bases in between. The CDR3 sequence is CAISELADRGYTF. CDR3 nucleotides: TGTGCCATCAGTGAGTTGGCAGATCGCGGCTACACCTTC.

This sequence joins TRBV7-2 and TRBJ2-7, with a weak D call TRBD1 (5 bases). The V gene's germline CDR1 is SGHTA and CDR2 FQGNSA. Trimming shortened V by 2 bases and J by 6 bases, and 11 bases separated the two germline ends. There are 13 residues in the CDR3. As DNA, the CDR3 is TGTGCCAGCAGCTTATCGCATCAGGGCGAGCAGTACTTC. Translation: CASSLSHQGEQYF.

The J gene is TRBJ1-2, the V gene TRBV7-9; possibly TRBD1 for D (6 bases). The germline V and J ends were trimmed by 5 bases and 3 bases, with 16 bases remaining between them. CDR3 size: 15 residues. The germline CDR1 and CDR2 sequences are SEHNR and FQNEAQ (reference sequence). In DNA form, the CDR3 reads TGTGCCAGCAGCGTGGGGGCAGCTTTTGACTATGGCTACACCTTC. Protein sequence: CASSVGAAFDYGYTF.

V gene TRBV7-9 combines with J gene TRBJ2-6; D perhaps matches TRBD2 (5 bases). Trimming pared 4 bases from V and 2 bases from J, leaving 12 bases between. Germline V gene sequence: CDR1 SEHNR, CDR2 FQNEAQ (reference sequence). The CDR3 contains 16 residues. CDR3 sequence (DNA): TGTGCCAGCAGCTCTGCGGGCCTAGCTGGGGCCAACGTCCTGACTTTC. This codes for CASSSAGLAGANVLTF.

This clone has just one count. The rearrangement links TRBV7-6 to TRBJ2-5; D is unclear. Germline CDR1 and CDR2: SGHVS and FNYEAQ. V lost 2 bases and J 3 bases, leaving 7 bases between the germline ends. CDR3 size: 13 residues. Here the CDR3 reads CASSLWQKETQYF. CDR3 DNA: TGTGCCAGCAGCTTATGGCAGAAAGAGACCCAGTACTTC.

V usage is TRBV5-4 and J usage is TRBJ1-2; D gene uncertain. V lost 0 bases and J 4 bases, leaving 13 bases between the germline ends. There are 15 residues in the CDR3. CDR1 and CDR2 from the germline V gene are SGHNT and YYREEE (reference sequence). The CDR3 DNA sequence: TGTGCCAGCAGCTTGGTCGGGGAGCTGGCCTATGGCTACACCTTC. Protein sequence: CASSLVGELAYGYTF.

The chain employs TRBV5-1 and TRBJ2-3, with 7 bases identical to TRBD2. The CDR3 has 15 residues. V shed 0 bases, J shed 2 bases, and the junction held 3 bases outside the gene matches. The V gene's germline CDR1 is SGHRS and CDR2 YFSETQ. The CDR3 sequence is CASSLEERDTDTQYF. DNA for the CDR3: TGCGCCAGCAGCTTGGAGGAGCGGGACACAGATACGCAGTATTTT. The variable domain in full, with the rest retrieved from reference TRBV5-1 and TRBJ2-3, is KAGVTQTPRYLIKTRGQQVTLSCSPISGHRSVSWYQQTPGQGLQFLFEYFSETQRNKGNFPGRFSGRQFSNSRSEMNVSTLELGDSALYLCASSLEERDTDTQYFGPGTRLTVL.

This chain joins TRBV5-4 and TRBJ1-2; no clear D. CDR1 SGHNT and CDR2 YYREEE come from the germline V gene (reference sequence). CDR3 length: 14 residues. The V and J ends lost 3 bases and 7 bases respectively, with 16 bases between them. CDR3: CASSSPQVEGGYTF. The DNA for the CDR3 is TGTGCCAGCAGCTCCCCCCAGGTTGAGGGTGGCTACACCTTC.

This clone occurred once. The V and J genes are TRBV25-1 and TRBJ1-2; D unresolved. With 6 bases removed from V and 2 bases from J, the gap between germline ends came to 7 bases. The germline CDR1 and CDR2 sequences are MGHDK and SYGVNS. The CDR3 length is 12 residues. CDR3 protein: CASRAGNYGYTF. The CDR3 coding sequence is TGTGCCAGCAGGGCGGGAAACTATGGCTACACCTTC.

The CDR3 bases are TGTGCCAGCAGCCAAGGTCTAGCGGGAATCTACGAGCAGTACTTC. This codes for CASSQGLAGIYEQYF. This chain uses TRBV4-2 with TRBJ2-5, with 9 bases identical to TRBD2. The J call is in doubt because the DNA end fits TRBJ2-7 better. Germline V gene data show CDR1 as LGHNA and CDR2 as YNFKEQ. The CDR3 covers 15 residues.

The rearrangement uses TRBV9 and TRBJ2-1, with 7 bases fitting TRBD2. V lost 0 bases to trimming and J lost 5 bases; unmatched junction nucleotides: 8. This CDR3 is built from 16 residues. CDR1 is SGDLS, CDR2 YYNGEE, per germline. In DNA form, the CDR3 reads TGTGCCAGCAGCGTAGTGGGACTACCCATGAACAATGAGCAGTTCTTC. Encoded protein: CASSVVGLPMNNEQFF.

V is TRBV20-1 and J is TRBJ1-2; D remains unclear. This CDR3 has 9 residues. V was shortened by 7 bases and J by 9 bases, with 9 bases between the two germline ends. Germline assignment: CDR1 DFQATT and CDR2 SNEGSKA (reference sequence). The CDR3 DNA reads as TGCAGTGTCGCAGAAAGCTACACCTTC. Amino acids: CSVAESYTF.

V and J are TRBV30 and TRBJ2-7; 10 bases align to TRBD1. The CDR3 sequence is 13 residues long. With V trimmed by 3 bases and J by 1 base, 0 bases remained unmatched. The V gene's germline CDR1 is GTSNPN and CDR2 SVGIG (reference sequence). CDR3 amino acids: CAWRDRGSYEQYF. The CDR3 region has the DNA TGTGCCTGGAGGGACAGGGGGTCCTACGAGCAGTACTTC.

CDR3 residues: CASSQSYRVAFYEQYF. The CDR3 DNA reads TGCGCCAGCAGTCAATCTTATCGGGTGGCTTTCTACGAGCAGTACTTC. V is TRBV23-1 and J is TRBJ2-7; D is undetermined. TRBV23-1 is given ORF status, its function remaining uncertain. The V gene lost 0 bases and the J gene lost 3 bases, with 15 bases spanning the gap. This CDR3 spans 16 amino acids.

The gene calls are TRBV14 and TRBJ2-1, with TRBD1 identical over 11 bases. With V trimmed by 5 bases and J by 7 bases, 16 bases remained unmatched. Germline V lookup: CDR1 SGHDN, CDR2 FVKESK. The CDR3 consists of 18 residues. The CDR3 protein is CASSAVDRGQWGRNEQFF. For the CDR3, the DNA is TGTGCCAGCAGCGCCGTGGACAGGGGGCAGTGGGGAAGGAATGAGCAGTTCTTC.

A few counts support this clone. The chain links TRBV19 to TRBJ1-3, with D uncertain. The CDR3 is 14 residues long. From germline, CDR1 is LNHDA and CDR2 SQIVND (reference sequence). V was clipped by 5 bases and J by 0 bases, with 8 bases between them. This chain's CDR3 is CASSSASSGNTIYF. The CDR3 coding sequence is TGTGCCAGTAGTTCAGCGAGCTCTGGAAACACCATATATTTT.